The 7 T cell receptor beta chains below were found in one sample sequenced in a study of blood T cell repertoires in COVID-19. Some clones are missing from TCRdb's copy, which holds only in-frame ones; the method was immunoSEQ multiplex PCR. Seen here are a few hundred thousand clones, roughly 87% observed once, and the top ten hold approximately 3%. Material for sequencing was PBMCs or T cells enriched from blood (not recorded which). These receptors were taken from a woman between 25 and 40 years old who had recovered from COVID-19.

J is TRBJ2-3 and V is TRBV6-5, with D perhaps matching TRBD2 (6 bases). The V gene's germline CDR1 is MNHEY and CDR2 SVGAGI. With 8 bases removed from V and 4 bases from J, the gap between germline ends came to 10 bases. The CDR3 sequence is 12 residues long. The DNA of the CDR3 is TGTGCCAGCGGCGGGGTTTCAGATACGCAGTATTTT. Translated, it gives CASGGVSDTQYF.

The chain employs TRBV28 and TRBJ2-7; 8 nucleotides line up with TRBD1. Germline V gives CDR1 MDHEN, CDR2 SYDVKM. J lost 2 bases, V lost 6 bases, and 3 bases had no gene match. The CDR3 has 13 amino acids. The CDR3 loop is CASSPRGPYEQYF. The DNA of the CDR3 is TGTGCCAGCAGCCCCAGGGGGCCCTACGAGCAGTACTTC.

The sample holds one count of this clone. V usage is TRBV12-3 or TRBV12-4 and J usage is TRBJ2-7; 8 nucleotides match TRBD1. V lost 9 bases, J lost 5 bases, and 9 bases stayed unmatched. The CDR3 is made up of 13 amino acids. The CDR3 DNA sequence: TGTGCCAGTAAAGACAGGGGAGCCCACGAGCAGTACTTC. Its protein product is CASKDRGAHEQYF.

V is TRBV6-5 and J is TRBJ1-6; 8 nucleotides align to TRBD1. Trimming cost V 5 bases and J 10 bases; bases outside gene matches: 7. Germline V gene sequence: CDR1 MNHEY, CDR2 SVGAGI. The CDR3 has 14 amino acids. The CDR3 DNA sequence: TGTGCCAGCAGTCCGGGAACAGGGGGATCACCCCTCCACTTT. Translated, it gives CASSPGTGGSPLHF.

This chain joins TRBV19 and TRBJ1-2; TRBD1 matches 8 bases. Germline CDR1 is LNHDA and CDR2 is SQIVND (reference sequence). The CDR3 consists of 13 residues. V was pared by 4 bases and J by 6 bases, with 4 bases of the junction left unmatched. CDR3 bases: TGTGCCAGTAGTACAAAACAGGGGGATGGCTACACCTTC. It codes for CASSTKQGDGYTF.

The chain links TRBV14 to TRBJ1-2; D remains ambiguous. V lost 4 bases and J 8 bases, leaving 11 bases between the germline ends. The germline V gene has CDR1 SGHDN and CDR2 FVKESK. This CDR3 has 12 residues. In DNA form, the CDR3 reads TGTGCCAGCAGCCCGAGGAATGGAGGCTACACCTTC. Translating it yields CASSPRNGGYTF.

The V and J genes are TRBV6-5 and TRBJ1-1; 7 nucleotides line up with TRBD1. With V trimmed by 5 bases and J by 5 bases, 8 bases remained unmatched. Per germline, CDR1 MNHEY and CDR2 SVGAGI. This CDR3 has 14 amino acids. The CDR3 nucleotides read TGTGCCAGCAGTACCTTCAGGGGGAGGACTGAAGCTTTCTTT. Amino acids: CASSTFRGRTEAFF.